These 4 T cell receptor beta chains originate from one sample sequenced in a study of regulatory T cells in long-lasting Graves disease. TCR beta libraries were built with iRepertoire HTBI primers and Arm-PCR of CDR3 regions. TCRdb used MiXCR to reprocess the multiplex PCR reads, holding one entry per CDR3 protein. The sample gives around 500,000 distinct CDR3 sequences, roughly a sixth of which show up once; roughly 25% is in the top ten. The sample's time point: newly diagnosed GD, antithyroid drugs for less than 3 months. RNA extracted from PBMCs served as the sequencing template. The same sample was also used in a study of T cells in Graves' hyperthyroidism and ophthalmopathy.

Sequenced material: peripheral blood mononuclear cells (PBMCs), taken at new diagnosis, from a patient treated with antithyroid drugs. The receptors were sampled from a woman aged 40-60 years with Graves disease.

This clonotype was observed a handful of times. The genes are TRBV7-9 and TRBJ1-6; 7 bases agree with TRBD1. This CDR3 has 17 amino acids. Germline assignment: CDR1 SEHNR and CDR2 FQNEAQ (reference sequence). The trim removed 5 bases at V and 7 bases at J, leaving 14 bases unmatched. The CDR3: CASSAPILAGQNSPLHF. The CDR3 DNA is TGTGCCAGCAGCGCCCCCATTTTGGCGGGACAGAATTCACCCCTCCACTTT.

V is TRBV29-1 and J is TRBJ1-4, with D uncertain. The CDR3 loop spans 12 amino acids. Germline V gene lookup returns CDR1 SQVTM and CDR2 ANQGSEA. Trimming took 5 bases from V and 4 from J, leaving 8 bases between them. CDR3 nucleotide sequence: TGCAGCGTTATCATCGTTAATGAAAAACTGTTTTTT. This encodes CSVIIVNEKLFF. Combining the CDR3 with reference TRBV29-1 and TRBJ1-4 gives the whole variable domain SAVISQKPSRDICQRGTSLTIQCQVDSQVTMMFWYRQQPGQSLTLIATANQGSEATYESGFVIDKFPISRPNLTFSTLTVSNMSPEDSSIYLCSVIIVNEKLFFGSGTQLSVL.

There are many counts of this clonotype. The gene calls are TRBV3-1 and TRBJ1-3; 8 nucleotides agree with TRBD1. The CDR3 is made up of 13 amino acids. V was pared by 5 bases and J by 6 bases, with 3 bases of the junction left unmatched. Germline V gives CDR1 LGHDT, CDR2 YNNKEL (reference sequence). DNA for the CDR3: TGTGCCAGCAGCGACAGGGGTCCAAACACCATATATTTT. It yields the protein CASSDRGPNTIYF. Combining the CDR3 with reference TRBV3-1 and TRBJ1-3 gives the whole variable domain DTAVSQTPKYLVTQMGNDKSIKCEQNLGHDTMYWYKQDSKKFLKIMFSYNNKELIINETVPNRFSPKSPDKAHLNLHINSLELGDSAVYFCASSDRGPNTIYFGEGSWLTVV.

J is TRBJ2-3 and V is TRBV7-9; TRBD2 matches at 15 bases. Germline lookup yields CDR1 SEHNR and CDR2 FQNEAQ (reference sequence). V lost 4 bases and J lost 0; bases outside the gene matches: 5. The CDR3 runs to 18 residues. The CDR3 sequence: CASSYGTSGGPSTDTQYF. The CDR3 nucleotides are TGTGCCAGCAGCTATGGGACTAGCGGGGGGCCTAGCACAGATACGCAGTATTTT.